This T cell receptor beta chain is from a study of T-cell reconstitution after alpha-beta-depleted transplantation in children. The CDR3 spans 14 residues. Trimming stripped 4 bases from V and 8 bases from J, with 17 bases between. Unique molecular identifiers were built into the TCRbeta library. TCRdb reanalysed the PCR reads using MiXCR and keeps one entry per CDR3 protein. The sample consists of roughly 500,000 distinct CDR3 sequences, approximately 16% of them appearing once. The chain carries TRBV12-3 or TRBV12-4 and TRBJ1-2; perhaps TRBD1 as D (5 bases). This receptor was identified in a human donor who donated a stem cell graft to a child with acute lymphoblastic leukemia. Source: PBMCs from the stem cell graft donor, taken from the stem cell graft. The CDR3 spells CASSWDLGVRGYTF. CDR3 nucleotides: TGTGCCAGCAGTTGGGACCTGGGGGTTCGGGGCTACACCTTC.